This T cell receptor beta chain was found in a study of cytomegalovirus exposure and HLA in healthy donors. The PCR had 60 Vbeta and 13 Jbeta primers. The data were produced by immunoSEQ multiplex PCR, yet TCRdb's version contains in-frame clones alone and is incomplete. The table includes 90,000 to 100,000 clones, around 66% detected once. CDR1 and CDR2 (germline): LNHDA, SQIVND (reference sequence). V lost 10 bases, J lost 6 bases, and 6 bases stayed unmatched. The CDR3 spans 12 residues. The source is a man aged 30 to 39 in good health and CMV-seronegative. The genes are TRBV19 and TRBJ2-7; 10 bases fit TRBD1. What was sequenced was PBMCs. Here the CDR3 DNA reads TGTGCCACCCGGGACAGGGGAGCCGAGCAGTACTTC. Translation: CATRDRGAEQYF.